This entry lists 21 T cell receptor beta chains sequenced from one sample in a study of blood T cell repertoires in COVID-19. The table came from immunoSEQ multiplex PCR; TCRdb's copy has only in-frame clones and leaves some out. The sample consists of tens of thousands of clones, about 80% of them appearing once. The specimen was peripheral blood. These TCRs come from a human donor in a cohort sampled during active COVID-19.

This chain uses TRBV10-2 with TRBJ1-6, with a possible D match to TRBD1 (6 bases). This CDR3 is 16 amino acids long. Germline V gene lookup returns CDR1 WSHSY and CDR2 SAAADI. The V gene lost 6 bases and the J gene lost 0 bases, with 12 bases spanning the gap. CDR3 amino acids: CASRQGIISYNSPLHF. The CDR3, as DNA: TGCGCCAGCAGACAGGGTATAATCTCCTATAATTCACCCCTCCACTTT.

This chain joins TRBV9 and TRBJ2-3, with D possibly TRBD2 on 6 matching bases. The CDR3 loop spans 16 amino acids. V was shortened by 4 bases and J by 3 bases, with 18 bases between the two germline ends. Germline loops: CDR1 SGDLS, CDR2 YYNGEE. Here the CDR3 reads CASSPLGTGVTDTQYF. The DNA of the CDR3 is TGTGCCAGCAGCCCCTTAGGAACGGGGGTTACAGATACGCAGTATTTT.

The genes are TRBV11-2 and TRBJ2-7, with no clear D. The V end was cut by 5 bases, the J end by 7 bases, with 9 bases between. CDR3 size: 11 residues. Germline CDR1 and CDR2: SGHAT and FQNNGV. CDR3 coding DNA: TGTGCCAGCAGCGCGACTCAGGAGCAGTACTTC. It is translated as CASSATQEQYF.

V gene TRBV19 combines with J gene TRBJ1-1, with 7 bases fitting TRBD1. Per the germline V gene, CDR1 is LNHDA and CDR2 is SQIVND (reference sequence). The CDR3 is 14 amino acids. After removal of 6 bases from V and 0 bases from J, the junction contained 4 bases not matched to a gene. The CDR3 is CASSEGQMNTEAFF. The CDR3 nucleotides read TGTGCCAGTAGCGAGGGACAGATGAACACTGAAGCTTTCTTT.

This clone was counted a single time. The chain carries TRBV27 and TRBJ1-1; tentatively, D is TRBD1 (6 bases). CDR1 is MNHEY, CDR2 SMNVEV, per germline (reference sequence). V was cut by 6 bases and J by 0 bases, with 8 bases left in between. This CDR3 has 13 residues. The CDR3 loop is CASSRTVNTEAFF. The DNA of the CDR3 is TGTGCCAGCAGCAGGACAGTGAACACTGAAGCTTTCTTT.

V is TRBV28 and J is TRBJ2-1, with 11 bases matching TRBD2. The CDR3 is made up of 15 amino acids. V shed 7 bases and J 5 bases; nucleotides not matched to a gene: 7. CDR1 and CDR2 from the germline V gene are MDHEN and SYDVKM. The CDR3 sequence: CASTELAGVNNEQFF. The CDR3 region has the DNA TGTGCCAGCACGGAACTAGCGGGAGTAAACAATGAGCAGTTCTTC.

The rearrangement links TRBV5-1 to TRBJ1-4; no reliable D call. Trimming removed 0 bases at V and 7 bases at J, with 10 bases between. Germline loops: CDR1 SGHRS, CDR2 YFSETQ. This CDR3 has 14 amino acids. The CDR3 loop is CASSLGGDFEKLFF. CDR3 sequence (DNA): TGCGCCAGCAGCTTGGGCGGAGACTTTGAAAAACTGTTTTTT.

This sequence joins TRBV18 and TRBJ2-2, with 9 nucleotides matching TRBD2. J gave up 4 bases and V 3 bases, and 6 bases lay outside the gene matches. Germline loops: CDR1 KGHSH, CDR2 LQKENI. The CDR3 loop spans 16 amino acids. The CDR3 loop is CASSPRLAEFTGELFF. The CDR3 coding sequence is TGTGCCAGCTCACCCCGACTAGCGGAGTTCACCGGGGAGCTGTTTTTT.

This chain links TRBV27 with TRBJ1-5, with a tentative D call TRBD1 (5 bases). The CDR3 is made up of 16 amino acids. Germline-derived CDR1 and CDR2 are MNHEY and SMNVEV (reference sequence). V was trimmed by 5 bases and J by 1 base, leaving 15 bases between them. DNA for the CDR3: TGTGCCAGCAGTGCCTTGGGGGGGATAAGCAATCAGCCCCAGCATTTT. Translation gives CASSALGGISNQPQHF.

The CDR3 nucleotides read TGCAGCGTGACAAGGGAGGGTGGGGGTAATGGCTACACCTTC. As protein: CSVTREGGGNGYTF. The chain combines TRBV29-1 with TRBJ1-2; possibly TRBD1 for D (5 bases). V shed 6 bases and J shed 6 bases, with 20 bases lying between them. CDR1 SQVTM and CDR2 ANQGSEA come from the germline V gene. The CDR3 length is 14 residues.

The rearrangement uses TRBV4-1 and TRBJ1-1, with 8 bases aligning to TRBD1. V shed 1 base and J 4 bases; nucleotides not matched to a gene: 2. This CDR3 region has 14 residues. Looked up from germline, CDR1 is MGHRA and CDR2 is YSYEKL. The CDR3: CASSQGTGPTEAFF. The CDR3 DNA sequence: TGCGCCAGCAGCCAAGGGACAGGGCCCACTGAAGCTTTCTTT.

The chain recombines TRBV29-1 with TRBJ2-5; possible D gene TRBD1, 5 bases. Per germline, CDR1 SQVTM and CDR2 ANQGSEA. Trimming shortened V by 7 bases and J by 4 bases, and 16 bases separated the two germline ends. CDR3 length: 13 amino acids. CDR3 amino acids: CSAERQGVETQYF. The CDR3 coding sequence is TGCAGCGCCGAGAGGCAAGGGGTAGAGACCCAGTACTTC.

The CDR3 is CASSGGASGNTQYF. For the CDR3, the DNA is TGTGCCAGCAGCGGAGGGGCTAGCGGAAATACGCAGTATTTT. The chain combines TRBV9 with TRBJ2-3; 7 bases are shared with TRBD2. Germline V gives CDR1 SGDLS, CDR2 YYNGEE. The CDR3 is 14 amino acids. The trim removed 3 bases at V and 7 bases at J, leaving 8 bases unmatched.

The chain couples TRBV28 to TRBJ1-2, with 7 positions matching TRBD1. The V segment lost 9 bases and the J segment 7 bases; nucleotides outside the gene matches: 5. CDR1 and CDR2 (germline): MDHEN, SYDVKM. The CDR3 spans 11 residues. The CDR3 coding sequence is TGTGCCAGGCAGGGGGTGGGTGGCTACACCTTC. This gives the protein CARQGVGGYTF.

The CDR3 loop is CASSPGHFYEQYF. DNA of the CDR3: TGTGCCAGCAGTCCCGGACATTTTTACGAGCAGTACTTC. The chain joins TRBV6-2 or TRBV6-3 to TRBJ2-7; possibly TRBD1 for D (5 bases). Germline V gene sequence: CDR1 MNHEY, CDR2 SVGEGT. The V end lost 5 bases, the J end lost 4 bases, and 12 bases lay between the germline ends. There are 13 residues in the CDR3.

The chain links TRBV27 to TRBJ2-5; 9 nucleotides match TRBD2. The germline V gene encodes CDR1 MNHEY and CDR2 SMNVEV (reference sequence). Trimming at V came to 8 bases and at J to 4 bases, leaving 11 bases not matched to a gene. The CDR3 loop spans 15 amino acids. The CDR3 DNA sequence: TGTGCCAGCTGCGCGGGGGGGCCCAAAGGAGAGACCCAGTACTTC. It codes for CASCAGGPKGETQYF.

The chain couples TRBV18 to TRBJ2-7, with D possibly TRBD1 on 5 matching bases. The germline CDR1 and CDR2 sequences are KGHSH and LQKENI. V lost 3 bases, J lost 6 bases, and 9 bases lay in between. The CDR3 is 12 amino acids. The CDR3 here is CASSPVGLEQYF. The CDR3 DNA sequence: TGTGCCAGCTCACCGGTGGGGCTCGAGCAGTACTTC.

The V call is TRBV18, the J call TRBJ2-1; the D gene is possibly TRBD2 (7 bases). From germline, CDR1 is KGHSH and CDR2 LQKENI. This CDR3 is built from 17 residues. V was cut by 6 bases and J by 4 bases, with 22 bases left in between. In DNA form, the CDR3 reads TGTGCCAGCTCGCGGTTCGAAGCGGGACATTCTTACAATGAGCAGTTCTTC. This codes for CASSRFEAGHSYNEQFF.

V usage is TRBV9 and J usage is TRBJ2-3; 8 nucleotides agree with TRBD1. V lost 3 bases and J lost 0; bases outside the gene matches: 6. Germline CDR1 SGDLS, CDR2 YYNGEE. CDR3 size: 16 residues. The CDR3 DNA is TGTGCCAGCAGCGAGGGACAGGCCTCTAGCACAGATACGCAGTATTTT. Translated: CASSEGQASSTDTQYF. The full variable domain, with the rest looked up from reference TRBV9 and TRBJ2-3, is DSGVTQTPKHLITATGQRVTLRCSPRSGDLSVYWYQQSLDQGLQFLIQYYNGEERAKGNILERFSAQQFPDLHSELNLSSLELGDSALYFCASSEGQASSTDTQYFGPGTRLTVL.

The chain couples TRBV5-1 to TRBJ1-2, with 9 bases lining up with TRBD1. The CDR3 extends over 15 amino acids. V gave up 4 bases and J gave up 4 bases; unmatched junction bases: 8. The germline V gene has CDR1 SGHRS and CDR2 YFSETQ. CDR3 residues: CASSPGQGKAYGYTF. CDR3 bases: TGCGCCAGCAGCCCTGGACAGGGGAAGGCCTATGGCTACACCTTC.

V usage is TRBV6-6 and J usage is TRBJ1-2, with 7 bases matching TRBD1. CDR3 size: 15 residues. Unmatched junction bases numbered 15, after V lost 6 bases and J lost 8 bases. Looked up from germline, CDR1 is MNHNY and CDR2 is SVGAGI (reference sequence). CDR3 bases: TGTGCCAGCAGACCCATCGACAGGGACGGCGGGGGCTACACCTTC. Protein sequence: CASRPIDRDGGGYTF.